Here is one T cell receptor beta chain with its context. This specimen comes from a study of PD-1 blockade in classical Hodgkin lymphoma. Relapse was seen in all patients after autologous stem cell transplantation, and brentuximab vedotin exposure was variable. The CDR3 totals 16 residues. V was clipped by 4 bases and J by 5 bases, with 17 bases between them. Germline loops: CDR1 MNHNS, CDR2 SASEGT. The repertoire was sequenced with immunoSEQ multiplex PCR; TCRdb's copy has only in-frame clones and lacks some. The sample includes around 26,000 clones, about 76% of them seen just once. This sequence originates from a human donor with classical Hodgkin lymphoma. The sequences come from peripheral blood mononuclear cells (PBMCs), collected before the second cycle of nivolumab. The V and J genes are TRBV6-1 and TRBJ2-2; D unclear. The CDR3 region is CASSVEAMVRTGELFF. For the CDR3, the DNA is TGTGCCAGCAGTGTCGAAGCGATGGTTAGGACCGGGGAGCTGTTTTTT.